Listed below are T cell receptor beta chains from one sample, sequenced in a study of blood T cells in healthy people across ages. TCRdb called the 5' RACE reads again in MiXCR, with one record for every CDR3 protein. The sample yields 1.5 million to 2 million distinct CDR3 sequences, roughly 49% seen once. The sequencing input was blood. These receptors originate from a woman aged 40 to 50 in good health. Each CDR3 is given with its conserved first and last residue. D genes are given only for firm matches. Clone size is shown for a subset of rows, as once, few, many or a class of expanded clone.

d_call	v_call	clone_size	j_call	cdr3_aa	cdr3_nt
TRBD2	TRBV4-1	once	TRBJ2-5	CASSQEIAGDLLETQYF	TGCGCCAGCAGCCAAGAAATAGCGGGGGACTTACTAGAGACCCAGTACTTC
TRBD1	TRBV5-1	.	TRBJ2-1	CASSWDRQGFYSEQFF	TGCGCCAGCAGCTGGGATCGACAGGGGTTCTACAGTGAGCAGTTCTTC
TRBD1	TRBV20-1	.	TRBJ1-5	CSAPPRTGGRTNNQPQHF	TGCAGTGCCCCCCCGCGTACAGGGGGTCGAACCAACAATCAGCCCCAGCATTTT
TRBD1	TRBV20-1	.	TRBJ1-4	CSALGKGQGVGKLFF	TGCAGTGCCTTGGGAAAGGGACAGGGAGTCGGAAAACTGTTTTTT
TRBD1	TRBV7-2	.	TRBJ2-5	CASSLRGLNNEQYF	TGTGCCAGCAGCTTAAGGGGGCTGAACAATGAGCAGTACTTC
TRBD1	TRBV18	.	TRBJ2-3	CASSPRGGQITDTQYF	TGTGCCAGCTCACCAAGAGGGGGACAGATCACAGATACGCAGTATTTT
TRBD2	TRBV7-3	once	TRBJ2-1	CASSSGTSYYNEQFF	TGTGCCAGCAGCTCCGGGACTAGCTACTACAATGAGCAGTTCTTC
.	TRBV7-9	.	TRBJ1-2	CASSSPLQGVGNYGYTF	TGTGCCAGCAGCTCACCCTTACAGGGAGTAGGGAACTATGGCTACACCTTC
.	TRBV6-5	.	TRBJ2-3	CASSYSRSSTDTRYF	TGTGCCAGCAGTTACTCTAGGAGTAGCACAGATACGCGGTATTTT
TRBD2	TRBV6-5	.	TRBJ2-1	CASSSGGDQFF	TGTGCCAGCAGTAGCGGGGGTGATCAGTTCTTC
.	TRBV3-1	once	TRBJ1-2	CAGSQDSQIRYGYTF	TGTGCCGGCAGCCAAGATTCTCAGATTCGCTATGGCTACACCTTC
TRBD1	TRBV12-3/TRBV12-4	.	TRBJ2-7	CASSLAYRGDYEQYF	TGTGCCAGCAGTTTAGCTTACAGGGGGGACTACGAGCAGTACTTC
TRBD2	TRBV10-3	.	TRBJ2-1	CAISESLAGENYNEQFF	TGTGCCATCAGTGAGTCGCTAGCGGGAGAGAATTACAATGAGCAGTTCTTC
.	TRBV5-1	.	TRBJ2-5	CASSPLWGETQYF	TGCGCCAGCAGCCCGTTGTGGGGAGAGACCCAGTACTTC
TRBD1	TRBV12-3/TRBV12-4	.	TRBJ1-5	CASTDDRGTNQPQHF	TGTGCCAGCACAGATGACAGGGGCACTAATCAGCCCCAGCATTTT
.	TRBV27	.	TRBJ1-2	CASTISGETNYGYTF	TGTGCCAGCACCATCTCGGGGGAAACTAACTATGGCTACACCTTC
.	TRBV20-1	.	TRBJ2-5	CSARVQVKETQYF	TGCAGTGCTAGGGTGCAGGTAAAAGAGACCCAGTACTTC
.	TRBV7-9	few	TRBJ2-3	CASSLEYEKYF	TGTGCCAGCAGCTTAGAATACGAGAAGTATTTT
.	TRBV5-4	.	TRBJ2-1	CASSVDRRSYNEQFF	TGTGCCAGCAGCGTGGACAGACGCTCCTACAATGAGCAGTTCTTC
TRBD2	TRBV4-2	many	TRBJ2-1	CASSQDSGAGSYNEQFF	TGTGCCAGCAGCCAAGATAGCGGGGCTGGCTCCTACAATGAGCAGTTCTTC
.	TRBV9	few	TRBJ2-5	CASSVSEGGLSETQYF	TGTGCCAGCAGCGTATCGGAGGGGGGGCTTTCGGAGACCCAGTACTTC
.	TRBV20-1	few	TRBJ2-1	CSARDPVGGLNEQFF	TGCAGTGCTAGAGACCCAGTAGGAGGATTGAATGAGCAGTTCTTC
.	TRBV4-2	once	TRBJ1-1	CASNQDNNREAFF	TGTGCCAGCAACCAAGATAATAACCGAGAAGCTTTCTTT
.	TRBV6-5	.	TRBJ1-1	CASSYAGIQGGGTEAFF	TGTGCCAGCAGTTACGCCGGGATACAGGGAGGGGGCACTGAAGCTTTCTTT
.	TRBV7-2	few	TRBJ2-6	CASSLARVSFFGANVLTF	TGTGCCAGCAGCTTAGCCAGGGTCTCTTTCTTCGGGGCCAACGTCCTGACTTTC
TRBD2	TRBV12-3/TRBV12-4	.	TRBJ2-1	CASSSGEAGGLYNGQFF	TGTGCCAGCAGTTCCGGGGAGGCGGGGGGGTTATACAATGGGCAGTTCTTC
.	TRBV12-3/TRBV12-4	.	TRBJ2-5	CASSLAANRAKRVQYF	TGTGCCAGCAGTTTAGCCGCTAACCGGGCAAAGAGGGTCCAGTACTTC
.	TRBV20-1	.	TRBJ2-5	CNARGSGPRGETQYF	TGCAATGCTAGAGGTTCAGGGCCTCGAGGGGAGACCCAGTACTTC
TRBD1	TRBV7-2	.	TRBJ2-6	CASTRGYGANVLTF	TGTGCCAGCACCAGGGGGTATGGGGCCAACGTCCTGACTTTC
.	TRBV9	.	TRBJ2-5	CASSAKDTELQETQYF	TGTGCCAGCAGCGCGAAAGACACCGAGCTACAAGAGACCCAGTACTTC
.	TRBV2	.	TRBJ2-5	CASRGRDFKQTQYF	TGTGCCAGCAGGGGCCGGGACTTCAAGCAGACCCAGTACTTC
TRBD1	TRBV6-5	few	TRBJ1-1	CASSSGQYTEAFF	TGTGCCAGCAGTTCGGGACAGTACACTGAAGCTTTCTTT
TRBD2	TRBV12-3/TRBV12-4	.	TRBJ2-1	CASSLLLAGAPYNEQFF	TGTGCCAGCAGCCTCCTTCTAGCGGGGGCACCCTACAATGAGCAGTTCTTC
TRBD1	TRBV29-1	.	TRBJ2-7	CSVEGDRGGSYEQYF	TGCAGCGTTGAAGGGGACAGGGGGGGCTCCTACGAGCAGTACTTC
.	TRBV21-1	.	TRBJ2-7	CASTPRDREDEQYF	TGTGCCAGCACCCCTAGGGACAGGGAAGACGAGCAGTACTTC
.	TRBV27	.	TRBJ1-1	CASRSQRNTEAFF	TGTGCCAGCAGATCACAGAGGAATACTGAAGCTTTCTTT
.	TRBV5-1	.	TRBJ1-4	CASSLEDAGNEKLFF	TGCGCCAGCAGCTTGGAGGACGCAGGCAATGAAAAACTGTTTTTT
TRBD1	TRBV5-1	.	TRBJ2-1	CASSFGTEAYNEQFF	TGCGCCAGCAGCTTCGGGACAGAGGCCTACAATGAGCAGTTCTTC
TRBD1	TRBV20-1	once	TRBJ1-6	CSARAPTGVDSPLHF	TGCAGTGCTAGGGCACCGACAGGGGTAGATTCGCCCCTCCACTTT